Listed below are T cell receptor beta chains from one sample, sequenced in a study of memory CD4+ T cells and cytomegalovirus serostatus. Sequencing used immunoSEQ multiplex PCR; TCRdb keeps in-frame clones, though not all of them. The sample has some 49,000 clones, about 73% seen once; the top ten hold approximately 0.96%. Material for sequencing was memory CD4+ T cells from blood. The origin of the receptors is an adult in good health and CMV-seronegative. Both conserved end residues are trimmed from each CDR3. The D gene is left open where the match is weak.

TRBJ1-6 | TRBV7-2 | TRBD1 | ASSSSFQGGAHGNSPLH
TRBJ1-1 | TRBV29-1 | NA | SVKDWDGQDEAF
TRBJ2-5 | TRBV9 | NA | ASNTAGQRRETQY
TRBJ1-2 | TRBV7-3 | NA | ASSPGPGGGYT
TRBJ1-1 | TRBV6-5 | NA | ASSYAIVESEAF
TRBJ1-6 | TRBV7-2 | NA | ASSFLQGSDSPLH
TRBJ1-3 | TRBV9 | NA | ASSPQTGTGNTIY
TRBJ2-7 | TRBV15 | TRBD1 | ATSRQGAPYEQY
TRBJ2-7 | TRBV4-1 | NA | ASSRAGITGPYEQY
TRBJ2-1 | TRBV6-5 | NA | ASSYEGPARGQF
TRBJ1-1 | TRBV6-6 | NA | ASSYEGIIGTEAF
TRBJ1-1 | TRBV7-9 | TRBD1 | ASSLARDRYTEAF
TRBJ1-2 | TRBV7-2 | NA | ASTQKGPGNYGYT
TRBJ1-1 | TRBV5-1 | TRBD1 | ARETGGLGTEAF
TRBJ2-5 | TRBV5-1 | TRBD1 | ASSLGTGDETQY
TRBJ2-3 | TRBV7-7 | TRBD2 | ASSLDGGAQDTQY